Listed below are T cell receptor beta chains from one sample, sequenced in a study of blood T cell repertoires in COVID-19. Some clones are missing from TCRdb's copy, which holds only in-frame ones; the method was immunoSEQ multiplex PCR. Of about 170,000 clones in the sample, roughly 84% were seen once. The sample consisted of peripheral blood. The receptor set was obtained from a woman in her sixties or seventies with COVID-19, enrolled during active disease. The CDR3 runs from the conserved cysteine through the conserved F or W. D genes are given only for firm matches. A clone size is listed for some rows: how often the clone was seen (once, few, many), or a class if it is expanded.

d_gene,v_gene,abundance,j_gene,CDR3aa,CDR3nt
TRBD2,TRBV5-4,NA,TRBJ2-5,CASSRDYGETQYF,TGTGCCAGCAGCCGGGACTATGGGGAGACCCAGTACTTC
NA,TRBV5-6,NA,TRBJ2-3,CASSLIGQGAADTQYF,TGTGCCAGCAGCTTGATCGGGCAAGGGGCTGCAGATACGCAGTATTTT
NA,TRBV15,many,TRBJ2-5,CATSRDPGETQYF,TGTGCCACCAGCAGAGATCCGGGGGAGACCCAGTACTTC
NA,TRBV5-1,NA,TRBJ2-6,CASSLEAGYGANVLTF,TGCGCCAGCAGCTTGGAGGCCGGGTACGGGGCCAACGTCCTGACTTTC
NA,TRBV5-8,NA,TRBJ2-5,CASSPLVVGGETQYF,TGTGCCAGCAGCCCTTTGGTCGTGGGCGGGGAGACCCAGTACTTC
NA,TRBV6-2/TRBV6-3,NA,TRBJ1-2,CASSYPDSYYGYTF,TGTGCCAGCAGTTACCCGGACAGCTACTATGGCTACACCTTC
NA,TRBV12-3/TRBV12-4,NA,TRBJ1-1,CASSLPGAEAFF,TGTGCCAGCAGTTTACCGGGAGCCGAAGCTTTCTTT
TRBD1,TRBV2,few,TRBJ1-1,CASSPRQGKITEAFF,TGTGCCAGCAGTCCAAGACAGGGGAAGATCACTGAAGCTTTCTTT
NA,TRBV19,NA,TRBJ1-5,CASSIPENNQPQHF,TGTGCCAGTAGTATCCCCGAGAACAATCAGCCCCAGCATTTT
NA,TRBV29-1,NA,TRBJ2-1,CSVPVGGGGRGNEQFF,TGCAGCGTTCCTGTGGGTGGCGGTGGGAGGGGGAATGAGCAGTTCTTC
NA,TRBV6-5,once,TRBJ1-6,CASNDGDNSPLHF,TGTGCCAGCAACGACGGGGATAATTCACCCCTCCACTTT
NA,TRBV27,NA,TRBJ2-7,CASTFKGGTSSYEQYF,TGTGCCAGCACCTTTAAGGGCGGGACGAGCTCCTACGAGCAGTACTTC
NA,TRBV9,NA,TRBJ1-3,CASSVDGGVAGNTIYF,TGTGCCAGCAGCGTAGACGGGGGGGTGGCTGGAAACACCATATATTTT
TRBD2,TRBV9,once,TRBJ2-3,CASSARLAGGTDTQYF,TGTGCCAGCAGCGCCAGACTAGCGGGAGGGACAGATACGCAGTATTTT
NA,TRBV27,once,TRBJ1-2,CASSSPLHSGGYTF,TGTGCCAGCAGTTCTCCCCTCCACAGTGGTGGCTACACCTTC
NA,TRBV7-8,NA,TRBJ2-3,CASSPRIQVWNLDTQYF,TGTGCCAGCAGCCCCCGCATACAGGTGTGGAATTTGGATACGCAGTATTTT
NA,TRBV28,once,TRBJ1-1,CASRRSQGRNTEAFF,TGTGCCAGCAGGCGTAGCCAGGGTAGGAACACTGAAGCTTTCTTT
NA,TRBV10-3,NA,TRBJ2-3,CAISESLWLGVKLSSTDTQYF,TGTGCCATCAGTGAGTCCTTGTGGCTAGGCGTAAAGTTGAGTAGCACAGATACGCAGTATTTT
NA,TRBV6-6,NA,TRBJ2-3,CASSLGTYSTDTQYF,TGTGCCAGCAGTTTGGGGACTTACAGCACAGATACGCAGTATTTT
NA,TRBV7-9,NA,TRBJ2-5,CASSPLGGRETQYF,TGTGCCAGCAGCCCCCTGGGGGGGCGCGAGACCCAGTACTTC
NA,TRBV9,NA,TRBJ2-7,CASSVRRGGVSYEQYF,TGTGCCAGCAGCGTCCGAAGGGGTGGGGTCTCCTACGAGCAGTACTTC
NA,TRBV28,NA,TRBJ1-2,CASSWPTVYGYTF,TGTGCCAGCAGTTGGCCTACAGTCTATGGCTACACCTTC
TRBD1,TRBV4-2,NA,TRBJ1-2,CASSQGWQGDGYTF,TGTGCCAGCAGCCAAGGTTGGCAGGGGGATGGCTACACCTTC
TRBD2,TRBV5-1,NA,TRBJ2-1,CASSPPGLASYNEQFF,TGCGCCAGCAGCCCGCCGGGACTAGCGTCCTACAATGAGCAGTTCTTC
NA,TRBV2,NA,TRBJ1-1,CASSEHSGKGGEAFF,TGTGCCAGCAGTGAACATTCAGGGAAAGGGGGTGAAGCTTTCTTT
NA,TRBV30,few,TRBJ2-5,CAWRRRLGETQYF,TGTGCCTGGAGGCGGCGCCTCGGGGAGACCCAGTACTTC
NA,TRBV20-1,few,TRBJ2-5,CSASFRLGQGETQYF,TGCAGTGCTAGTTTTAGGCTTGGACAAGGGGAGACCCAGTACTTC
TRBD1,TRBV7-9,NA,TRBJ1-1,CASSSEDRTAFF,TGTGCCAGCAGCTCCGAGGACAGGACGGCTTTCTTT
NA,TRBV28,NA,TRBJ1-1,CASTRGGTHTEAFF,TGTGCCAGCACCCGTGGAGGGACGCACACTGAAGCTTTCTTT
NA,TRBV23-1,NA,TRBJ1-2,CASSPLWQGYGYTF,TGCGCCAGCAGTCCCTTGTGGCAGGGCTATGGCTACACCTTC
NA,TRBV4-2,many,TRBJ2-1,CASSQDAGYEQFF,TGTGCCAGCAGCCAAGATGCAGGCTATGAGCAGTTCTTC
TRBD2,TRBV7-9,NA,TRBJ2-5,CASSDTSGRAGIETQYF,TGTGCCAGCAGCGACACCTCCGGGAGGGCCGGAATCGAGACCCAGTACTTC
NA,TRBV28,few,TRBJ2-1,CASSLLRGLVDEQFF,TGTGCCAGCAGTTTATTACGCGGCCTAGTCGATGAGCAGTTCTTC
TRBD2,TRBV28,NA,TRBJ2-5,CASSFAGGGRETQYF,TGTGCCAGCAGTTTCGCGGGGGGGGGTAGAGAGACCCAGTACTTC
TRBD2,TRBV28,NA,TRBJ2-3,CASSPLEAGPWTDTQYF,TGTGCCAGCAGTCCTCTCGAAGCGGGACCTTGGACAGATACGCAGTATTTT
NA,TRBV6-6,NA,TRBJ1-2,CASSSSGGGAHYTF,NA
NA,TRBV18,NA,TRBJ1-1,CASSPLGHQNTEAFF,TGTGCCAGCTCACCACTAGGACACCAGAACACTGAAGCTTTCTTT
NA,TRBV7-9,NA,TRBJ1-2,CASSPGFVYGYTF,TGTGCCAGCAGCCCGGGGTTCGTCTATGGCTACACCTTC
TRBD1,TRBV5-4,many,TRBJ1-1,CASSHGQGARTEAFF,TGTGCCAGCAGCCATGGACAGGGGGCGCGTACTGAAGCTTTCTTT
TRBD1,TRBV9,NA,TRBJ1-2,CASSVGPTGSESGYTF,TGTGCCAGCAGCGTAGGACCGACAGGGTCGGAAAGTGGCTACACCTTC
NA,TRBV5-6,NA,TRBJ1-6,CASSSARYGYNSPLHF,TGTGCCAGCAGCTCTGCGAGGTACGGATATAATTCACCCCTCCACTTT
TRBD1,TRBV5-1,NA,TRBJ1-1,CASSLVGGRDTEAFF,TGCGCCAGCAGCTTGGTAGGGGGCAGGGACACTGAAGCTTTCTTT